A single sample gave rise to the 26 T cell receptor beta chains below, sequenced in a study of spatial heterogeneity in lung cancer. TCRdb fed the 5' RACE reads into MiXCR, producing one record per CDR3 protein. The sample has 95,000 to 130,000 distinct CDR3 sequences; 9% to 15% are singletons. The time point was: blood at routine non-recurrence follow-up after resection. The input material, whole RNA from tumor, nontumor lung or frozen PBMC, was sequenced unsorted. Material: PBMCs, obtained at follow-up. The receptors derive from a male donor with early-stage non-small cell lung cancer.

This clonotype was seen more than once but under ten times. The chain has TRBV9 and TRBJ2-1; D is ambiguous. The CDR3 loop spans 13 amino acids. V gave up 4 bases and J gave up 5 bases, with 10 bases separating them. CDR1 and CDR2 from the germline V gene are SGDLS and YYNGEE. Written as DNA, the CDR3 is TGTGCCAGCAGCTCCTGGCCGGACAATGAGCAGTTCTTC. Protein product: CASSSWPDNEQFF.

On this clonotype itself: It may be a read error: a sequence one base away is much more abundant. The V call is TRBV5-1, the J call TRBJ2-1, with a possible D match to TRBD2 (5 bases). The CDR3 is 17 residues long. Deletions cut 5 bases from V and 1 base from J, with 19 bases between. Germline lookup yields CDR1 SGHRS and CDR2 YFSETQ. The CDR3 DNA reads as TGCGCCAGCAGAACCAGGACTCCACCAACTTCCTACAATGAGCAGTTCTTC. The encoded protein is CASRTRTPPTSYNEQFF.

The sample holds a few counts of this clonotype. J is TRBJ2-1 and V is TRBV20-1, with D tentatively TRBD2 (5 bases). CDR1 is DFQATT and CDR2 is SNEGSKA in the germline V gene (reference sequence). This CDR3 has 14 residues. V gave up 2 bases and J gave up 0 bases, with 8 bases separating them. In nucleotides, the CDR3 is TGCAGTGCTAGACCGGGAACCTCCTACAATGAGCAGTTCTTC. Translated: CSARPGTSYNEQFF.

The chain recombines TRBV12-3 or TRBV12-4 with TRBJ2-3; 15 nucleotides line up with TRBD2. The CDR3 has 16 amino acids. V gave up 6 bases and J gave up 5 bases; unmatched junction bases: 6. CDR3 in DNA: TGTGCCAGCAGCCCGGGGACTAGCGGGGGGAGAGATACGCAGTATTTT. Translation gives CASSPGTSGGRDTQYF.

The rearrangement uses TRBV25-1 and TRBJ2-7; 8 positions match TRBD1. Germline V lookup: CDR1 MGHDK, CDR2 SYGVNS. The CDR3 length is 14 residues. Trimming cost V 4 bases and J 5 bases; bases outside gene matches: 7. This chain's CDR3 is CASSGGGQGHEQYF. The CDR3 DNA reads as TGTGCCAGCAGTGGGGGCGGACAGGGCCACGAGCAGTACTTC.

The rearrangement uses TRBV18 and TRBJ1-1, with a possible D match to TRBD1 (5 bases). This CDR3 region has 14 residues. CDR1 KGHSH and CDR2 LQKENI come from the germline V gene. Trimming removed 1 base from V and 7 bases from J, with 13 bases in between. CDR3 sequence: CASSPHPTGGEAFF. The CDR3 DNA is TGTGCCAGCTCACCACACCCAACCGGGGGTGAAGCTTTCTTT.

This clonotype was counted ten times or more. The rearrangement uses TRBV29-1 and TRBJ1-2, with TRBD1 identical over 9 bases. In germline, CDR1 is SQVTM, CDR2 ANQGSEA. V shed 4 bases, J shed 7 bases, and the junction held 7 bases outside the gene matches. The CDR3 is 13 residues long. Here the CDR3 reads CSVGPRQGGGYTF. The CDR3 nucleotides are TGCAGCGTTGGACCCCGACAGGGGGGTGGCTACACCTTC.

The rearrangement joins TRBV2 to TRBJ2-3, with D possibly TRBD2 on 5 matching bases. Trimming stripped 6 bases from V and 3 bases from J, with 16 bases between. This CDR3 contains 15 residues. Germline V gene sequence: CDR1 SNHLY, CDR2 FYNNEI. The DNA for the CDR3 is TGTGCCAGCAGCTCCCCAACGGGGATAACAGATACGCAGTATTTT. Its protein product is CASSSPTGITDTQYF.

This clonotype has only a few counts. This sequence joins TRBV28 and TRBJ2-1; D uncertain. Per germline, CDR1 MDHEN and CDR2 SYDVKM. The CDR3 has 13 residues. V was pared by 3 bases and J by 6 bases, with 9 bases between. CDR3 DNA: TGTGCCAGCAGTTTTGTCGCCCCCAATGAGCAGTTCTTC. Amino acid sequence: CASSFVAPNEQFF.

This clonotype has a count of ten or more. Written as DNA, the CDR3 is TGCGCCAGCAGCTTGCGGACAGGGGAGGAGACCCAGTACTTC. This translates into CASSLRTGEETQYF. V and J are TRBV5-1 and TRBJ2-5; 9 positions agree with TRBD1. CDR1 and CDR2 from the germline V gene are SGHRS and YFSETQ. With 1 base clipped from V and 5 bases from J, the junction kept 3 bases outside the gene matches. This CDR3 has 14 amino acids.

This clonotype was observed at least ten times. The V call is TRBV30, the J call TRBJ2-3, with D possibly TRBD1 on 5 matching bases. Germline loops: CDR1 GTSNPN, CDR2 SVGIG (reference sequence). The CDR3 length is 12 residues. Trimming cost V 3 bases and J 5 bases, with 9 bases left between them. CDR3 amino acids: CAWSKRGDTQYF. The DNA for the CDR3 is TGTGCCTGGAGCAAAAGGGGAGATACGCAGTATTTT.

By its share, this clonotype is medium-sized. The chain couples TRBV29-1 to TRBJ2-5; 11 bases match TRBD2. Trimming cost V 4 bases and J 4 bases; bases outside gene matches: 8. CDR3 length: 15 residues. Germline CDR1 reads SQVTM; CDR2 reads ANQGSEA. CDR3 sequence (DNA): TGCAGCGTTGGAAGTAGCGGGGGGGCCGGAGAGACCCAGTACTTC. Translating gives CSVGSSGGAGETQYF.

This chain links TRBV5-6 with TRBJ1-2; D ambiguous. V lost 4 bases and J lost 0, with 10 bases in between. Germline CDR1 is SGHDT and CDR2 is YYEEEE. This CDR3 is 14 amino acids long. CDR3 amino acids: CASSRSVANYGYTF. The CDR3, as DNA: TGTGCCAGCAGCCGATCCGTGGCTAACTATGGCTACACCTTC.

J is TRBJ1-1 and V is TRBV5-1, with 10 bases identical to TRBD1. Germline loops: CDR1 SGHRS, CDR2 YFSETQ. The CDR3 is made up of 13 amino acids. The V segment lost 4 bases and the J segment 11 bases; nucleotides outside the gene matches: 8. The DNA for the CDR3 is TGCGCCAGCAGCGCACGGGACAGGGGAAAGGCTTTCTTT. Amino acid sequence: CASSARDRGKAFF.

The rearrangement uses TRBV9 and TRBJ1-5, with D perhaps matching TRBD1 (6 bases). Trimming cost V 3 bases and J 0 bases, with 7 bases left between them. The CDR3 spans 14 residues. Germline values: CDR1 SGDLS, CDR2 YYNGEE. DNA of the CDR3: TGTGCCAGCAGCGCGGACAGTAGCAATCAGCCCCAGCATTTT. Its translation is CASSADSSNQPQHF. Looking up the rest from reference TRBV9 and TRBJ1-5 gives the full variable domain: DSGVTQTPKHLITATGQRVTLRCSPRSGDLSVYWYQQSLDQGLQFLIQYYNGEERAKGNILERFSAQQFPDLHSELNLSSLELGDSALYFCASSADSSNQPQHFGDGTRLSIL.

The V gene is TRBV12-3 or TRBV12-4, the J gene TRBJ2-1, with TRBD1 identical over 7 bases. V trimming: 5 bases; J trimming: 2 bases; junction bases outside the gene matches: 9. The CDR3 has 16 residues. For the CDR3, the DNA is TGTGCCAGCAGTCCAGGACAGGCAATTGCCTACAATGAGCAGTTCTTC. Its protein is CASSPGQAIAYNEQFF.

At least ten counts were recorded for this clonotype. The V and J genes are TRBV7-6 and TRBJ1-1, with D perhaps matching TRBD1 (5 bases). CDR3 size: 17 residues. Germline assignment: CDR1 SGHVS and CDR2 FNYEAQ. Trimming removed 2 bases from V and 0 bases from J, with 16 bases in between. The CDR3: CASSLSRAPFMNTEAFF. The CDR3, as DNA: TGTGCCAGCAGCTTAAGCAGGGCACCCTTCATGAACACTGAAGCTTTCTTT.

The genes are TRBV6-2 or TRBV6-3 and TRBJ2-7; TRBD1 aligns across 8 bases. CDR1 and CDR2 (germline): MNHEY, SVGEGT. With V trimmed by 6 bases and J by 3 bases, 13 bases remained unmatched. This CDR3 spans 16 amino acids. Here the CDR3 reads CASRHTPGTGDYEQYF. As DNA, the CDR3 is TGTGCCAGCAGACACACGCCCGGGACAGGCGACTACGAGCAGTACTTC.

The rearrangement joins TRBV28 to TRBJ2-7; 8 bases are shared with TRBD2. The CDR3 spans 14 residues. Germline assignment: CDR1 MDHEN and CDR2 SYDVKM. The V and J ends lost 6 bases and 2 bases, in that order; junction bases with no gene match: 6. CDR3 coding DNA: TGTGCCAGCAGCGAAAGCGGGGGCCCCTACGAGCAGTACTTC. Protein product: CASSESGGPYEQYF. The full variable domain, in which reference TRBV28 and TRBJ2-7 provide the parts outside the CDR3, is DVKVTQSSRYLVKRTGEKVFLECVQDMDHENMFWYRQDPGLGLRLIYFSYDVKMKEKGDIPEGYSVSREKKERFSLILESASTNQTSMYLCASSESGGPYEQYFGPGTRLTVT.

This clonotype turned up a few times. V and J are TRBV25-1 and TRBJ1-2; 12 nucleotides match TRBD1. Looked up from germline, CDR1 is MGHDK and CDR2 is SYGVNS. This CDR3 spans 16 amino acids. V lost 3 bases to trimming and J lost 4 bases; unmatched junction nucleotides: 6. The CDR3 spells CASSEGTGGAGYGYTF. The CDR3 DNA reads as TGTGCCAGCAGTGAGGGGACAGGGGGCGCCGGCTATGGCTACACCTTC.

Ten or more counts support this clonotype. The rearrangement links TRBV10-3 to TRBJ2-3; D is unclear. The CDR3 sequence is 12 residues long. Germline CDR1 reads ENHRY; CDR2 reads SYGVKD. The V end lost 3 bases, the J end lost 4 bases, and 5 bases lay between the germline ends. The CDR3 nucleotides are TGTGCCATCAGTGAACGAGCAGATACGCAGTATTTT. Protein product: CAISERADTQYF.

This sequence joins TRBV5-1 and TRBJ1-6; 7 positions agree with TRBD1. V was pared by 2 bases and J by 4 bases, with 6 bases of the junction left unmatched. CDR1 SGHRS and CDR2 YFSETQ come from the germline V gene. This CDR3 region has 16 residues. CDR3 bases: TGCGCCAGCAGCTTACAGGGGCCGCCTTATAATTCACCCCTCCACTTT. As protein: CASSLQGPPYNSPLHF. Combining the CDR3 with reference TRBV5-1 and TRBJ1-6 gives the whole variable domain KAGVTQTPRYLIKTRGQQVTLSCSPISGHRSVSWYQQTPGQGLQFLFEYFSETQRNKGNFPGRFSGRQFSNSRSEMNVSTLELGDSALYLCASSLQGPPYNSPLHFGNGTRLTVT.

The chain combines TRBV20-1 with TRBJ1-2; no clear D. V was shortened by 2 bases and J by 3 bases, with 4 bases between the two germline ends. This CDR3 is 11 amino acids long. Germline values: CDR1 DFQATT, CDR2 SNEGSKA (reference sequence). The CDR3 bases are TGCAGTGCTAGAAGGGACTATGGCTACACCTTC. Protein product: CSARRDYGYTF.

J is TRBJ1-1 and V is TRBV12-3 or TRBV12-4; D might be TRBD1 (6 bases). This CDR3 contains 13 residues. With 6 bases removed from V and 6 bases from J, the gap between germline ends came to 14 bases. CDR3: CASSYREVSEAFF. The CDR3 DNA follows: TGTGCCAGCAGCTACAGGGAAGTGTCTGAAGCTTTCTTT.

V usage is TRBV5-1 and J usage is TRBJ2-6; D remains ambiguous. With 2 bases removed from V and 7 bases from J, the gap between germline ends came to 10 bases. CDR3 length: 14 residues. The V gene's germline CDR1 is SGHRS and CDR2 YFSETQ. The CDR3 sequence is CASSFLTRANVLTF. As DNA, the CDR3 is TGCGCCAGCAGCTTCCTTACGAGAGCCAACGTCCTGACTTTC. The full variable domain, its missing parts supplied by reference TRBV5-1 and TRBJ2-6, is KAGVTQTPRYLIKTRGQQVTLSCSPISGHRSVSWYQQTPGQGLQFLFEYFSETQRNKGNFPGRFSGRQFSNSRSEMNVSTLELGDSALYLCASSFLTRANVLTFGAGSRLTVL.

This clonotype has at least ten counts. The rearrangement links TRBV13 to TRBJ2-5; tentatively, D is TRBD2 (7 bases). Germline values: CDR1 PRHDT, CDR2 FYEKMQ (reference sequence). The CDR3 has 16 residues. V was trimmed by 4 bases and J by 7 bases, leaving 22 bases between them. Here the CDR3 DNA reads TGTGCCAGCAGCTCCCCGAGGAGGGGGGGGCCGAGGACCCAGTACTTC. Encoded protein: CASSSPRRGGPRTQYF.